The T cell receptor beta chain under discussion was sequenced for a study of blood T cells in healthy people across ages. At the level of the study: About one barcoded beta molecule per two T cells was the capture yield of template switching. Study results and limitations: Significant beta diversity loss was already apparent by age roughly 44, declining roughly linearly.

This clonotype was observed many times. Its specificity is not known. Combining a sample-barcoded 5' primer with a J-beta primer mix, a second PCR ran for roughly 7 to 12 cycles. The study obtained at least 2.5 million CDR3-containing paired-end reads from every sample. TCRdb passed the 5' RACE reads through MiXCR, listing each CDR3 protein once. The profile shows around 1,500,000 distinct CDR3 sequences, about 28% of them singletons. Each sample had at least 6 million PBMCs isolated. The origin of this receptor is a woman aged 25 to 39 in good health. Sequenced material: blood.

CDR3 sequence (DNA): TGTGCCATCAGTGACCTCCAAGAGACCCAGTACTTC. Translating it yields CAISDLQETQYF. The chain links TRBV10-3 to TRBJ2-5; no firm D call. Germline loops: CDR1 ENHRY, CDR2 SYGVKD. The CDR3 is 12 residues long. V was pared by 3 bases and J by 1 base, with 3 bases between.